This T cell receptor beta chain was sequenced during a study of cytomegalovirus exposure and HLA in healthy donors. TCRdb's copy holds only in-frame clones and misses some; the assay was immunoSEQ multiplex PCR. The table lists 150,000 to 200,000 clones, around 96% of them singletons. Donors were drawn from the approximately 110-subject validation cohort, separate from the roughly 700-subject first cohort. General study findings and limits: That first-cohort TCR clusters tended to co-occur in the 130 or so validation repertoires was found in a later analysis. Researchers counted 164 TCR beta chains as cytomegalovirus-associated. Rare TCR sequences predominated, though certain public TCRs were found in many donors.

This CDR3 comprises 17 residues. Deletions cut 0 bases from V and 0 bases from J, with 15 bases between. Germline CDR1 LNHNV, CDR2 YYDKDF (reference sequence). In regard to this clone: The antigen is undetermined.

The sample was PBMCs. This receptor was identified in a woman under 30 in good health and CMV-seronegative. The J gene is TRBJ2-7, the V gene TRBV15; possible D gene TRBD1, 6 bases. The DNA for the CDR3 is TGTGCCACCAGCAGAGATGCAGACAGGTCCGTCTCCTACGAGCAGTACTTC. Protein product: CATSRDADRSVSYEQYF.